The 27 T cell receptor beta chains below come from one sample, sequenced in a study of OX40 agonist ivuxolimab in advanced cancers. Clones were sequenced by immunoSEQ multiplex PCR, and TCRdb holds only the in-frame ones, with some missing. This table holds fewer than 85,000 clones, about four fifths found once. Here the sequenced sample was CD4+ or CD8+ T cells sorted from blood, taken in a trial of the OX40 agonist ivuxolimab. All receptors come from an adult with an advanced solid tumor such as melanoma, head and neck, liver or kidney cancer.

J is TRBJ2-3 and V is TRBV7-2; D is possibly TRBD1 or TRBD2 (6 bases each). V dropped 2 bases and J dropped 2 bases, with 14 bases sitting between them. From germline, CDR1 is SGHTA and CDR2 FQGNSA. The CDR3 loop spans 16 amino acids. The DNA of the CDR3 is TGTGCCAGCAGCTTAAGAGGGGGAGGTATCACAGATACGCAGTATTTT. This gives the protein CASSLRGGGITDTQYF. The entire variable domain, with the rest obtained from reference TRBV7-2 and TRBJ2-3, is as follows: GAGVSQSPSNKVTEKGKDVELRCDPISGHTALYWYRQSLGQGLEFLIYFQGNSAPDKSGLPSDRFSAERTGGSVSTLTIQRTQQEDSAVYLCASSLRGGGITDTQYFGPGTRLTVL.

The V gene is TRBV7-9, the J gene TRBJ1-6; TRBD1 might be the D (6 bases). The V gene lost 2 bases and the J gene lost 7 bases, with 9 bases spanning the gap. The CDR3 runs 14 residues. Looked up from germline, CDR1 is SEHNR and CDR2 is FQNEAQ (reference sequence). The CDR3 here is CASSLSQGNSPLHF. As DNA, the CDR3 is TGTGCCAGCAGCTTATCACAGGGCAATTCACCCCTCCACTTT.

This clone came up a few times. This chain uses TRBV19 with TRBJ1-2; no definite D call. CDR1 is LNHDA and CDR2 is SQIVND in the germline V gene (reference sequence). The CDR3 extends over 11 amino acids. Trimming removed 3 bases from V and 7 bases from J, with 6 bases in between. The CDR3 sequence: CASSMRSGYTF. As DNA, the CDR3 is TGTGCCAGTAGTATGAGGAGTGGCTACACCTTC.

The chain joins TRBV7-2 to TRBJ2-5; possible D gene TRBD2, 6 bases. The V gene's germline CDR1 is SGHTA and CDR2 FQGNSA. The CDR3 totals 18 residues. Trimming shortened V by 2 bases and J by 5 bases, and 24 bases separated the two germline ends. The CDR3 loop reads CASSLLHIGTPLRETQYF. The CDR3 DNA sequence: TGTGCCAGCAGCTTATTGCATATTGGGACTCCCCTCCGGGAGACCCAGTACTTC.

Points on this clone: The sample holds other DNA sequences that translate to the same CDR3. V usage is TRBV28 and J usage is TRBJ2-3; D unclear. The CDR3 has 12 amino acids. Germline V CDR1 and CDR2: MDHEN, SYDVKM. Trimming shortened V by 1 base and J by 3 bases, and 2 bases separated the two germline ends. The DNA for the CDR3 is TGTGCCAGCAGTTTATTGACAGATACGCAGTATTTT. It codes for CASSLLTDTQYF.

This chain links TRBV7-6 with TRBJ2-2; 9 bases match TRBD1. The CDR3 length is 21 residues. The germline gives CDR1 SGHVS, CDR2 FNYEAQ. With V trimmed by 5 bases and J by 6 bases, 25 bases remained unmatched. The CDR3 loop is CASSPSRPGTGRGLESGELFF. The CDR3, as DNA: TGTGCCAGCAGCCCCAGCCGTCCCGGGACAGGGAGAGGTCTGGAATCCGGGGAGCTGTTTTTT.

V is TRBV7-8 and J is TRBJ1-6, with a weak D call TRBD1 (6 bases). The CDR3 has 14 residues. Deletions cut 5 bases from V and 9 bases from J, with 14 bases between. CDR1 is SGHVS and CDR2 is FQNEAQ in the germline V gene. CDR3 sequence reads: CASSLTGDGSPLHF. CDR3 nucleotide sequence: TGTGCCAGCAGCCTGACAGGTGATGGTTCACCCCTCCACTTT.

The rearrangement links TRBV5-8 to TRBJ1-1; the match to TRBD1 covers 9 bases. This CDR3 has 13 amino acids. CDR1 is SGHTS, CDR2 YDEGEE, per germline. With V trimmed by 7 bases and J by 0 bases, 1 base remained unmatched. CDR3 sequence reads: CASRDRVNTEAFF. CDR3 nucleotides: TGTGCCAGCCGGGACAGGGTGAACACTGAAGCTTTCTTT. Using reference TRBV5-8 and TRBJ1-1 for the parts outside the CDR3, the full variable domain is EAGVTQSPTHLIKTRGQQATLRCSPISGHTSVYWYQQALGLGLQFLLWYDEGEERNRGNFPPRFSGRQFPNYSSELNVNALELEDSALYLCASRDRVNTEAFFGQGTRLTVV.

The J gene is TRBJ2-1, the V gene TRBV18; 7 bases fit TRBD1. CDR1 KGHSH and CDR2 LQKENI come from the germline V gene. The trim removed 1 base at V and 4 bases at J, leaving 4 bases unmatched. This CDR3 comprises 15 residues. This CDR3 is CASSPQGAMYNEQFF. In DNA, the CDR3 is TGTGCCAGCTCACCACAGGGGGCGATGTACAATGAGCAGTTCTTC.

The chain links TRBV19 to TRBJ1-3; no clear D gene. The CDR3 totals 16 residues. Germline V gene sequence: CDR1 LNHDA, CDR2 SQIVND (reference sequence). V was cut by 5 bases and J by 4 bases, with 18 bases left in between. As DNA, the CDR3 is TGTGCCAGTAGTCCCGAGGTACTCCTGGGCGGAAACACCATATATTTT. It yields the protein CASSPEVLLGGNTIYF.

The chain has TRBV28 and TRBJ1-2; D remains unclear. In germline, CDR1 is MDHEN, CDR2 SYDVKM. Trimming removed 6 bases at V and 4 bases at J, with 9 bases between. The length of the CDR3 is 12 residues. The CDR3 DNA sequence: TGTGCCAGCAGCAGGCAGTCCTATGGCTACACCTTC. This encodes CASSRQSYGYTF.

The chain carries TRBV7-9 and TRBJ2-3; 8 nucleotides match TRBD2. Germline lookup yields CDR1 SEHNR and CDR2 FQNEAQ (reference sequence). The CDR3 is made up of 15 amino acids. V shed 4 bases and J 4 bases; nucleotides not matched to a gene: 7. The CDR3 is CASSYPGTRADTQYF. CDR3 nucleotides: TGTGCCAGCAGCTACCCCGGGACTAGGGCAGATACGCAGTATTTT. Full variable domain (missing parts from reference TRBV7-9 and TRBJ2-3): DTGVSQNPRHKITKRGQNVTFRCDPISEHNRLYWYRQTLGQGPEFLTYFQNEAQLEKSRLLSDRFSAERPKGSFSTLEIQRTEQGDSAMYLCASSYPGTRADTQYFGPGTRLTVL.

Only a few counts were recorded for this clone. The genes are TRBV7-2 and TRBJ1-2; D gene ambiguous. Germline V gene data show CDR1 as SGHTA and CDR2 as FQGNSA. The V gene lost 3 bases and the J gene lost 7 bases, with 21 bases spanning the gap. This CDR3 contains 16 residues. The CDR3 loop is CASSLTRTDPGPGYTF. CDR3 nucleotide sequence: TGTGCCAGCAGCTTGACCCGGACGGATCCGGGTCCTGGCTACACCTTC. Variable domain in full (rest from reference TRBV7-2 and TRBJ1-2): GAGVSQSPSNKVTEKGKDVELRCDPISGHTALYWYRQSLGQGLEFLIYFQGNSAPDKSGLPSDRFSAERTGGSVSTLTIQRTQQEDSAVYLCASSLTRTDPGPGYTFGSGTRLTVV.

The chain uses TRBV14 and TRBJ2-6, with 7 bases aligning to TRBD1. V was pared by 4 bases and J by 0 bases, with 9 bases of the junction left unmatched. The CDR3 runs 18 residues. Germline values: CDR1 SGHDN, CDR2 FVKESK. In DNA, the CDR3 is TGTGCCAGCAGCCCCTGGACAGGTCGATCCTCTGGGGCCAACGTCCTGACTTTC. It is translated as CASSPWTGRSSGANVLTF.

This chain joins TRBV19 and TRBJ2-5; D is undetermined. In germline, CDR1 is LNHDA, CDR2 SQIVND (reference sequence). V was clipped by 2 bases and J by 3 bases, with 7 bases between them. This CDR3 contains 13 residues. CDR3 in DNA: TGTGCCAGTAGTATAAATTTAGAAGAGACCCAGTACTTC. This encodes CASSINLEETQYF.

This chain uses TRBV15 with TRBJ1-4, with 10 bases aligning to TRBD1. Germline assignment: CDR1 LNHNV and CDR2 YYDKDF (reference sequence). J gave up 1 base and V 1 base, and 15 bases lay outside the gene matches. This CDR3 comprises 21 residues. The CDR3 coding sequence is TGTGCCACCAGCAGAGCACCCGGGACAGGGGAGGTTGGACGAACTAATGAAAAACTGTTTTTT. Its protein is CATSRAPGTGEVGRTNEKLFF.

Here the CDR3 DNA reads TGTGCCAGCAGCCCCGTATCCGGGACAGGGGGAAGTGGCTACACCTTC. Translated, it gives CASSPVSGTGGSGYTF. The rearrangement links TRBV5-6 to TRBJ1-2; 11 positions agree with TRBD1. The CDR3 is 16 residues long. Germline V lookup: CDR1 SGHDT, CDR2 YYEEEE. V shed 4 bases, J shed 7 bases, and the junction held 12 bases outside the gene matches. Filled out from reference TRBV5-6 and TRBJ1-2, the complete variable domain reads DAGVTQSPTHLIKTRGQQVTLRCSPKSGHDTVSWYQQALGQGPQFIFQYYEEEERQRGNFPDRFSGHQFPNYSSELNVNALLLGDSALYLCASSPVSGTGGSGYTFGSGTRLTVV.

The V and J genes are TRBV7-3 and TRBJ2-5; a possible D gene is TRBD1 (6 bases). The CDR3 runs 12 residues. V dropped 0 bases and J dropped 7 bases, with 6 bases sitting between them. The germline V gene has CDR1 SGHTA and CDR2 FQGTGA. The CDR3 reads CASSLTRGTQYF. The DNA of the CDR3 is TGTGCCAGCAGCTTAACCAGGGGGACCCAGTACTTC.

The rearrangement joins TRBV4-2 to TRBJ1-3, with D unclear. Trimming took 1 base from V and 2 from J, leaving 9 bases between them. In germline, CDR1 is LGHNA, CDR2 YNFKEQ. This CDR3 has 15 amino acids. The CDR3 sequence is CASSQVSRAGNTIYF. The CDR3 region has the DNA TGTGCCAGCAGCCAAGTGAGTAGAGCTGGAAACACCATATATTTT.

The rearrangement uses TRBV7-9 and TRBJ1-1; D call uncertain. V was shortened by 5 bases and J by 5 bases, with 18 bases between the two germline ends. This CDR3 comprises 15 residues. The V gene's germline CDR1 is SEHNR and CDR2 FQNEAQ (reference sequence). This chain's CDR3 is CASSPSNPGGTEAFF. DNA for the CDR3: TGTGCCAGCAGCCCGTCCAACCCGGGAGGGACTGAAGCTTTCTTT.

V gene TRBV7-2 combines with J gene TRBJ2-1; possible D gene TRBD1, 6 bases. Germline lookup yields CDR1 SGHTA and CDR2 FQGNSA. The CDR3 loop spans 12 amino acids. V was trimmed by 3 bases and J by 8 bases, leaving 8 bases between them. In DNA form, the CDR3 reads TGTGCCAGCAGCTTCAGGGGCGATGAGCAGTTCTTC. It translates to CASSFRGDEQFF.

The chain combines TRBV5-1 with TRBJ2-1; 8 bases align to TRBD2. CDR3 size: 15 residues. CDR1 is SGHRS and CDR2 is YFSETQ in the germline V gene. V gave up 2 bases and J gave up 3 bases; unmatched junction bases: 4. In nucleotides, the CDR3 is TGCGCCAGCAGCTTTAGCGGGGCGAACTACAATGAGCAGTTCTTC. Its translation is CASSFSGANYNEQFF.

This chain links TRBV19 with TRBJ1-6; no clear D gene. Germline V CDR1 and CDR2: LNHDA, SQIVND (reference sequence). The CDR3 is made up of 15 amino acids. V lost 3 bases to trimming and J lost 7 bases, with 13 bases between them. This CDR3 is CASSMDRTANSPLHF. Written as DNA, the CDR3 is TGTGCCAGTAGTATGGACCGGACCGCGAATTCACCCCTCCACTTT.

The V and J genes are TRBV11-2 and TRBJ2-5, with D possibly being TRBD1 (6 bases). Trimming removed 2 bases from V and 4 bases from J, with 17 bases in between. Germline loops: CDR1 SGHAT, CDR2 FQNNGV. CDR3 length equals 16 residues. CDR3 sequence reads: CASSLWGQGSRETQYF. In DNA form, the CDR3 reads TGTGCCAGCAGCTTATGGGGGCAGGGCAGTCGAGAGACCCAGTACTTC.

This chain uses TRBV2 with TRBJ1-2; 9 positions match TRBD1. CDR3 length equals 12 residues. Losses at the gene ends were 7 bases for V and 7 bases for J; bases not matched to a gene: 4. Germline V lookup: CDR1 SNHLY, CDR2 FYNNEI. CDR3 amino acids: CASNPTGGGYTF. The CDR3 coding sequence is TGTGCCAGCAACCCGACAGGGGGTGGCTACACCTTC.

This clone was observed once. The chain combines TRBV7-8 with TRBJ1-5, with 7 bases that match TRBD1. Losses at the gene ends were 5 bases for V and 4 bases for J; bases not matched to a gene: 14. In germline, CDR1 is SGHVS, CDR2 FQNEAQ. This CDR3 is built from 17 residues. As DNA, the CDR3 is TGTGCCAGCAGCCCGAGACAGGGTCACACCAATAATCAGCCCCAGCATTTT. Translating gives CASSPRQGHTNNQPQHF.

This chain links TRBV28 with TRBJ2-5; D ambiguous. V shed 3 bases and J shed 4 bases, with 12 bases lying between them. The germline V gene has CDR1 MDHEN and CDR2 SYDVKM. This CDR3 contains 14 residues. The CDR3 protein is CASSLFRVPETQYF. CDR3 in DNA: TGTGCCAGCAGTTTGTTTCGGGTCCCAGAGACCCAGTACTTC.